A single sample is the source of the 31 T cell receptor beta chains below, sequenced in a study of blood T cell repertoires in COVID-19. Data came from immunoSEQ multiplex PCR; TCRdb stores just in-frame clones and leaves some out. Of approximately 61,000 clones in the sample, roughly 88% are singletons; the top ten hold roughly 18%. The source material was peripheral blood. The receptors were gathered from a woman over 75 with active COVID-19.

The sample holds one count of this clone. In DNA form, the CDR3 reads TGTGCCAGTAGTCATTCCTCTCTCAGCGGGGGGGCCTCCAATGAGCAGTTCTTC. It specifies CASSHSSLSGGASNEQFF. V and J are TRBV19 and TRBJ2-1, with 10 bases aligning to TRBD2. CDR1 is LNHDA and CDR2 is SQIVND in the germline V gene (reference sequence). Germline trimming cut 5 bases from V and 6 bases from J; bases unmatched to any gene: 16. This CDR3 has 18 residues.

The chain joins TRBV6-5 to TRBJ1-1; perhaps TRBD1 as D (5 bases). The length of the CDR3 is 15 residues. Between the trimmed V and J ends, which lost 6 bases and 4 bases, there was a span of 18 bases. Germline CDR1 is MNHEY and CDR2 is SVGAGI. The DNA for the CDR3 is TGTGCCAGCAGAACCGACAGACCTTGGAGCACTGAAGCTTTCTTT. Protein product: CASRTDRPWSTEAFF.

V gene TRBV30 combines with J gene TRBJ2-3, with 8 bases matching TRBD2. The CDR3 contains 12 residues. After removal of 6 bases from V and 7 bases from J, the junction contained 6 bases not matched to a gene. Germline V lookup: CDR1 GTSNPN, CDR2 SVGIG (reference sequence). The CDR3 DNA is TGTGCCTGCGGGGGGGGGCGAAATACGCAGTATTTT. Its protein is CACGGGRNTQYF.

The chain combines TRBV4-2 with TRBJ2-1, with 7 bases that match TRBD2. Germline CDR1 LGHNA, CDR2 YNFKEQ. The V gene end was trimmed by 0 bases and the J gene end by 2 bases; junction bases not matched to a gene: 7. This CDR3 contains 17 residues. CDR3: CASSQDEAGDTYNEQFF. DNA of the CDR3: TGTGCCAGCAGCCAAGATGAGGCGGGGGATACCTACAATGAGCAGTTCTTC.

The chain couples TRBV19 to TRBJ2-2, with D possibly being TRBD1 (6 bases). This CDR3 comprises 17 residues. Trimming pared 6 bases from V and 5 bases from J, leaving 22 bases between. CDR1 and CDR2 (germline): LNHDA, SQIVND (reference sequence). The CDR3: CASSISWGQRITGELFF. The CDR3 DNA reads TGTGCCAGTAGCATATCTTGGGGGCAGAGGATTACCGGGGAGCTGTTTTTT.

The chain combines TRBV7-2 with TRBJ2-5; the match to TRBD2 covers 10 bases. Germline-derived CDR1 and CDR2 are SGHTA and FQGNSA. V trimming: 6 bases; J trimming: 8 bases; junction bases outside the gene matches: 9. There are 14 residues in the CDR3. The CDR3 DNA sequence: TGTGCCAGCAGTGCCGCCCCTAGCGGGGGAACCCAGTACTTC. It codes for CASSAAPSGGTQYF.

The DNA for the CDR3 is TGTGCCAGCAGCCTAAACCCGGTCTACAATGAGCAGTTCTTC. As protein: CASSLNPVYNEQFF. V and J are TRBV7-2 and TRBJ2-1; D is uncertain. The germline V gene has CDR1 SGHTA and CDR2 FQGNSA. This CDR3 has 14 residues. V lost 5 bases and J 3 bases, leaving 11 bases between the germline ends.

In its sample, this clone was seen a few times. This chain uses TRBV4-1 with TRBJ2-2; 9 nucleotides align to TRBD1. This CDR3 comprises 16 residues. From germline, CDR1 is MGHRA and CDR2 YSYEKL. The J segment lost 7 bases and the V segment lost 1 base, leaving 7 bases of the junction unmatched. The CDR3 reads CASSQGYRGRDGELFF. DNA of the CDR3: TGCGCCAGCAGCCAAGGTTACAGGGGGCGAGACGGGGAGCTGTTTTTT.

This chain uses TRBV9 with TRBJ2-5; a possible D gene is TRBD2 (6 bases). The CDR3 is 14 amino acids. Germline loops: CDR1 SGDLS, CDR2 YYNGEE. V lost 0 bases and J lost 5, with 11 bases in between. As DNA, the CDR3 is TGTGCCAGCAGCGTAGCTCCTAGCGTGGAGACCCAGTACTTC. Protein: CASSVAPSVETQYF.

V is TRBV18 and J is TRBJ2-1; 8 bases map to TRBD2. Germline assignment: CDR1 KGHSH and CDR2 LQKENI. This CDR3 has 15 amino acids. The J segment lost 2 bases and the V segment lost 2 bases, leaving 2 bases of the junction unmatched. CDR3 protein: CASSPTAGAYNEQFF. The CDR3, as DNA: TGTGCCAGCTCACCAACAGCGGGGGCCTACAATGAGCAGTTCTTC.

To note about this clone: The junction departs from the called germline gene at one end, perhaps through a read error. V gene TRBV7-7 combines with J gene TRBJ2-5, with 7 bases matching TRBD1. Per germline, CDR1 SSHAT and CDR2 FNYEAQ (reference sequence). This CDR3 spans 14 amino acids. The CDR3 coding sequence is TGTGCTAGCAGCTTAGCGCGACAGGGCGAGACCCAGTACTTC. Amino acid sequence: CASSLARQGETQYF.

This chain connects TRBV19 to TRBJ2-3, with D hard to call. The CDR3 runs 16 residues. Germline V gene lookup returns CDR1 LNHDA and CDR2 SQIVND (reference sequence). V was pared by 5 bases and J by 1 base, with 16 bases between. CDR3 sequence (DNA): TGTGCCAGTAGTTCCCACTTGCGAGGAGGCACAGATACGCAGTATTTT. Protein product: CASSSHLRGGTDTQYF.

This chain links TRBV30 with TRBJ2-3; 8 bases agree with TRBD2. Germline trimming cut 3 bases from V and 0 bases from J; bases unmatched to any gene: 5. The CDR3 is 15 residues long. Germline V gives CDR1 GTSNPN, CDR2 SVGIG (reference sequence). In DNA, the CDR3 is TGTGCCTGGAGATCGGGGGGGGCTAGCACAGATACGCAGTATTTT. Translating gives CAWRSGGASTDTQYF.

The chain couples TRBV7-9 to TRBJ2-7, with 7 bases fitting TRBD1. The J segment lost 2 bases and the V segment lost 5 bases, leaving 9 bases of the junction unmatched. This CDR3 has 15 amino acids. Germline CDR1 and CDR2: SEHNR and FQNEAQ (reference sequence). CDR3: CASSKQGPRAYEQYF. CDR3 nucleotide sequence: TGTGCCAGCAGCAAACAGGGGCCCAGGGCCTACGAGCAGTACTTC.

This clone was observed a single time. The chain carries TRBV5-4 and TRBJ2-1; 8 nucleotides line up with TRBD2. The CDR3 spans 14 residues. V trimming: 4 bases; J trimming: 4 bases; junction bases outside the gene matches: 4. In germline, CDR1 is SGHNT, CDR2 YYREEE (reference sequence). Written as DNA, the CDR3 is TGTGCCAGCAGCATCTCTAGCGGGTACAATGAGCAGTTCTTC. Amino acids: CASSISSGYNEQFF.

This chain's CDR3 is CASSQNSGEETQYF. DNA of the CDR3: TGTGCCAGCAGCCAAAATAGCGGCGAAGAGACCCAGTACTTC. The rearrangement links TRBV3-1 (or the pseudogene TRBV3-2) to TRBJ2-5, with a weak D call TRBD2 (6 bases). The germline CDR1 and CDR2 sequences are LGHDT and YNNKEL (reference sequence). The CDR3 totals 14 residues. The V end was cut by 2 bases, the J end by 3 bases, with 10 bases between.

This rearrangement joins TRBV5-1 to TRBJ2-3, with D hard to call. The CDR3 totals 12 residues. Trimming shortened V by 1 base and J by 6 bases, and 6 bases separated the two germline ends. The germline V gene has CDR1 SGHRS and CDR2 YFSETQ. The CDR3 nucleotides are TGCGCCAGCAGCTTGTCCCTGGATACGCAGTATTTT. It yields the protein CASSLSLDTQYF.

V gene TRBV4-1 combines with J gene TRBJ2-7; 12 positions match TRBD2. CDR1 and CDR2 (germline): MGHRA, YSYEKL. This CDR3 contains 15 residues. The V and J ends lost 0 bases and 7 bases, in that order; junction bases with no gene match: 4. The CDR3 region is CASSQDVLAGGEQYF. In nucleotides, the CDR3 is TGCGCCAGCAGCCAAGATGTGCTAGCGGGAGGGGAGCAGTACTTC.

This clone has ten or more counts. Other nucleotide sequences in the sample specify the same CDR3. This rearrangement joins TRBV7-2 to TRBJ2-5; 10 positions match TRBD2. The CDR3 covers 15 residues. V was clipped by 4 bases and J by 4 bases; unmatched bases: 6. The germline gives CDR1 SGHTA, CDR2 FQGNSA. This CDR3 reads CASSYQRGGGETQYF. CDR3 coding DNA: TGTGCCAGCAGCTATCAGCGGGGGGGAGGAGAGACCCAGTACTTC.

The count of this clone is one. The chain has TRBV2 and TRBJ2-5; TRBD1 aligns across 11 bases. With V trimmed by 5 bases and J by 6 bases, 5 bases remained unmatched. The germline V gene has CDR1 SNHLY and CDR2 FYNNEI. This CDR3 has 14 amino acids. Here the CDR3 DNA reads TGTGCCAGCAGTTGGACAGGGGGCGCGAAGACCCAGTACTTC. This codes for CASSWTGGAKTQYF.

The chain combines TRBV28 with TRBJ1-4; D remains ambiguous. The germline V gene encodes CDR1 MDHEN and CDR2 SYDVKM. V was cut by 6 bases and J by 0 bases, with 8 bases left in between. CDR3 length: 14 residues. As DNA, the CDR3 is TGTGCCAGCAGCCCCCCAGCAACTAATGAAAAACTGTTTTTT. This translates into CASSPPATNEKLFF.

Only a few counts were recorded for this clone. J is TRBJ2-7 and V is TRBV6-1, with a weak D call TRBD2 (5 bases). The CDR3 is 16 residues long. CDR1 is MNHNS and CDR2 is SASEGT in the germline V gene. V was cut by 3 bases and J by 0 bases, with 15 bases left in between. Here the CDR3 DNA reads TGTGCCAGCAGTGACCCTAGCCGAGGGCTCTCCTACGAGCAGTACTTC. It specifies CASSDPSRGLSYEQYF.

The rearrangement links TRBV18 to TRBJ2-1, with TRBD2 matching 7 bases. Germline CDR1 and CDR2: KGHSH and LQKENI. Trimming at V came to 3 bases and at J to 10 bases, leaving 12 bases not matched to a gene. The CDR3 runs to 15 residues. The CDR3 bases are TGTGCCAGCTCACCCCCGACTAGCCCAACGGGGGAGCAGTTCTTC. The encoded protein is CASSPPTSPTGEQFF. The entire variable domain, with the rest obtained from reference TRBV18 and TRBJ2-1, is as follows: NAGVMQNPRHLVRRRGQEARLRCSPMKGHSHVYWYRQLPEEGLKFMVYLQKENIIDESGMPKERFSAEFPKEGPSILRIQQVVRGDSAAYFCASSPPTSPTGEQFFGPGTRLTVL.

This chain uses TRBV30 with TRBJ2-1; weak D call: TRBD1 (6 bases). V was clipped by 3 bases and J by 0 bases, with 15 bases between them. Germline loops: CDR1 GTSNPN, CDR2 SVGIG (reference sequence). The CDR3 has 16 amino acids. The CDR3 loop reads CAWSKVPGVSYNEQFF. CDR3 DNA sequence: TGTGCCTGGAGCAAGGTCCCAGGGGTCTCCTACAATGAGCAGTTCTTC.

This chain uses TRBV19 with TRBJ2-5, with 12 bases aligning to TRBD2. The junction had 9 bases not matched to a gene; V was cut back by 5 bases and J by 5 bases. Looked up from germline, CDR1 is LNHDA and CDR2 is SQIVND (reference sequence). The CDR3 is 16 amino acids. Here the CDR3 reads CASSAPLAGGTETQYF. CDR3 bases: TGTGCCAGTAGTGCGCCACTAGCGGGGGGCACTGAGACCCAGTACTTC.

This sequence joins TRBV9 and TRBJ2-3; 7 bases align to TRBD2. This CDR3 is built from 14 residues. The V gene end was trimmed by 4 bases and the J gene end by 6 bases; junction bases not matched to a gene: 8. In germline, CDR1 is SGDLS, CDR2 YYNGEE. CDR3 sequence: CASSFSGVGDTQYF. For the CDR3, the DNA is TGTGCCAGCAGCTTCAGCGGGGTGGGGGATACGCAGTATTTT.

J is TRBJ2-3 and V is TRBV5-1; D is uncertain. The length of the CDR3 is 13 residues. Trimming pared 0 bases from V and 6 bases from J, leaving 8 bases between. Germline CDR1 and CDR2: SGHRS and YFSETQ. Here the CDR3 DNA reads TGCGCCAGCAGCTTGGATATGGCTGATACGCAGTATTTT. It specifies CASSLDMADTQYF.

V and J are TRBV9 and TRBJ2-1; 8 nucleotides line up with TRBD2. The CDR3 spans 15 residues. Germline CDR1 and CDR2: SGDLS and YYNGEE. V gave up 0 bases and J gave up 7 bases; unmatched junction bases: 6. The CDR3 DNA reads TGTGCCAGCAGCGTAGTCGGGGGGGCTGGGAATGAGCAGTTCTTC. Its translation is CASSVVGGAGNEQFF. Full variable domain (outside the CDR3, taken from reference TRBV9 and TRBJ2-1): DSGVTQTPKHLITATGQRVTLRCSPRSGDLSVYWYQQSLDQGLQFLIQYYNGEERAKGNILERFSAQQFPDLHSELNLSSLELGDSALYFCASSVVGGAGNEQFFGPGTRLTVL.

The rearrangement uses TRBV27 and TRBJ1-1, with unresolved D. Germline CDR1 and CDR2: MNHEY and SMNVEV (reference sequence). V lost 2 bases, J lost 6 bases, and 10 bases lay in between. The CDR3 is 13 residues long. The CDR3 sequence: CASSLLGEAEAFF. The DNA of the CDR3 is TGTGCCAGCAGTTTACTGGGAGAAGCTGAAGCTTTCTTT.

The V call is TRBV5-1, the J call TRBJ2-3, with 7 bases fitting TRBD2. There are 13 residues in the CDR3. Germline CDR1 reads SGHRS; CDR2 reads YFSETQ. J gave up 4 bases and V 4 bases, and 3 bases lay outside the gene matches. CDR3 nucleotide sequence: TGCGCCAGCAGCATGACTAGCTCAGATACGCAGTATTTT. Its protein is CASSMTSSDTQYF.

The V call is TRBV19, the J call TRBJ2-7; 11 nucleotides match TRBD1. This CDR3 is 15 amino acids long. V lost 5 bases, J lost 1 base, and 4 bases stayed unmatched. The germline gives CDR1 LNHDA, CDR2 SQIVND (reference sequence). The CDR3 sequence: CASSPGTGGSYEQYF. For the CDR3, the DNA is TGTGCCAGTAGTCCCGGGACAGGGGGTTCCTACGAGCAGTACTTC.